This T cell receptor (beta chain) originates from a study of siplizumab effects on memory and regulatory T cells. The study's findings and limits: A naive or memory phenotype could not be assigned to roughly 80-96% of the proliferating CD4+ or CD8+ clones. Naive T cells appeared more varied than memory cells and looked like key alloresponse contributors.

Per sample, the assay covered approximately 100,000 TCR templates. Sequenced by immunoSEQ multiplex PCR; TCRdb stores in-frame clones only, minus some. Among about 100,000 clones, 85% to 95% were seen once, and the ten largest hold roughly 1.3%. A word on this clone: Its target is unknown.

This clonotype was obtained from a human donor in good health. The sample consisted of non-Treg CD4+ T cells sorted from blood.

For the CDR3, the DNA is TGTGCCAGCAGCCAAGTGTGGTTCTTT. Translated: CASSQVWFF. The rearrangement links TRBV3-1 (or the pseudogene TRBV3-2) to TRBJ1-1; D not resolved. The CDR3 has 9 residues. V was clipped by 1 base and J by 14 bases, with 5 bases between them. The germline gives CDR1 LGHDT, CDR2 YNNKEL (reference sequence).